This T cell receptor beta chain was sequenced for a study of blood T cell repertoires in COVID-19. Study details: There were acute and convalescent COVID-19 samples, and they came from the United States, Italy and Spain. Sample material is recorded as cDNA or gDNA derived from T cells, B-cell-depleted T cells, or PBMCs.

Trimming cost V 5 bases and J 6 bases; bases outside gene matches: 13. CDR3 length: 15 amino acids. Germline V gene sequence: CDR1 KGHSH, CDR2 LQKENI. In this sample, this clone turned up once. As originally analysed: By means of reference gene primer amplification, nucleated cell counts were estimated. Here immunoSEQ multiplex PCR was the method, and the copy in TCRdb shows in-frame clones only, minus some. D and trimming were read from the DNA, whereas the V and J calls and clone size are those reported in that table. Counted here are roughly 150,000 clones, about 83% occurring once; the ten biggest clones make up approximately 14%.

The sequenced sample consisted of peripheral blood. This TCR came from a woman aged 80 or over with acute or convalescent COVID-19. This chain uses TRBV18 with TRBJ2-7; 7 nucleotides agree with TRBD2. The CDR3 protein is CASSDRYGGLGEQYF. DNA for the CDR3: TGTGCCAGCTCAGATCGGTACGGGGGGTTGGGCGAGCAGTACTTC.